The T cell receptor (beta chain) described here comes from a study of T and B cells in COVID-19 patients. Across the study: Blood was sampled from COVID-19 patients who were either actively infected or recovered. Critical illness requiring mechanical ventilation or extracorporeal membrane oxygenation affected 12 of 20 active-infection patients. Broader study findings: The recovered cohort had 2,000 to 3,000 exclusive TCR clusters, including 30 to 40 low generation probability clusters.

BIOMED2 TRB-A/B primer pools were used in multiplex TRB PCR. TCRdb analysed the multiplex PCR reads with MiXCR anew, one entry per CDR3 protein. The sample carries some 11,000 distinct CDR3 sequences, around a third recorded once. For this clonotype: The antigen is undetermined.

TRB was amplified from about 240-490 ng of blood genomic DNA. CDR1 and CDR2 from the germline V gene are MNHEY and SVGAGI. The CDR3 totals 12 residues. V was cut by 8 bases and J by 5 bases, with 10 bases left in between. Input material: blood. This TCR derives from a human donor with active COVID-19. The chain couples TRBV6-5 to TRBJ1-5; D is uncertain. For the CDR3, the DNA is TGTGCCAGCCAATCCACGTATCAGCCCCAGCATTTT. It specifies CASQSTYQPQHF.